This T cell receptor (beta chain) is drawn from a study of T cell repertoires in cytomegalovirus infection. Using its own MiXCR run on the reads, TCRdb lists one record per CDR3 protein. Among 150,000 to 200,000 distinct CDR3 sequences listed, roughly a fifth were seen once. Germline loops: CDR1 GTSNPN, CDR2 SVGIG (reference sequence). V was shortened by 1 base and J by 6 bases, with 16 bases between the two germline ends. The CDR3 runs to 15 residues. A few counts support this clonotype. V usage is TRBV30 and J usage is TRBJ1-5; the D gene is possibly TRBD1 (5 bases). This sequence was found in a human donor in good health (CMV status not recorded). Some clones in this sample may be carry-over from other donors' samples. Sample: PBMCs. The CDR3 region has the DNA TGTGCCTGGAGTGGGTCGGGCGGGGCGGGTCAGCCCCAGCATTTT. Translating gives CAWSGSGGAGQPQHF.